These 17 T cell receptor beta chains were all obtained from the same sample, sequenced in a study of PD-1 blockade in mismatch repair-deficient tumors. The data were produced by immunoSEQ multiplex PCR, yet TCRdb's version contains in-frame clones alone and is incomplete. The sample shows around 100,000 clones, 65% to 80% of them seen only once. The sequenced sample was peripheral blood, obtained around 60 weeks after starting pembrolizumab. These receptors all stem from an adult with mismatch repair-deficient cancer.

The V gene is TRBV5-1, the J gene TRBJ2-5; the D gene could be TRBD1 or TRBD2 (6 bases each). V was clipped by 3 bases and J by 5 bases, with 11 bases between them. The germline gives CDR1 SGHRS, CDR2 YFSETQ. The CDR3 runs to 13 residues. CDR3 coding DNA: TGCGCCAGCAGCTCGGAGGGGGTTGAGACCCAGTACTTC. Translated: CASSSEGVETQYF.

V gene TRBV4-3 combines with J gene TRBJ2-3, with 11 bases lining up with TRBD1. The CDR3 consists of 16 residues. The germline gives CDR1 LGHNA, CDR2 YSLEER. V lost 0 bases and J lost 6; bases outside the gene matches: 5. Here the CDR3 reads CASSQDGTGGTDTQYF. CDR3 in DNA: TGCGCCAGCAGCCAAGATGGGACAGGGGGGACCGATACGCAGTATTTT.

This chain uses TRBV15 with TRBJ2-7; 11 bases align to TRBD1. Trimming took 4 bases from V and 6 from J; bases not matched to a gene: 5. Germline CDR1 is LNHNV and CDR2 is YYDKDF (reference sequence). The CDR3 is 14 amino acids. The CDR3 spells CATSTDRGRGEQYF. DNA for the CDR3: TGTGCCACCAGCACGGACAGGGGGCGCGGCGAGCAGTACTTC.

This clone has a handful of counts. The rearrangement uses TRBV30 and TRBJ2-2; 7 nucleotides align to TRBD1. The CDR3 loop spans 17 amino acids. The germline V gene encodes CDR1 GTSNPN and CDR2 SVGIG (reference sequence). J was trimmed by 5 bases and V by 4 bases; bases with no gene match: 16. The CDR3 DNA follows: TGTGCCTGGACCGGAAAACTTACAGGGGTTTCAACCGGGGAGCTGTTTTTT. It translates to CAWTGKLTGVSTGELFF.

J is TRBJ2-4 and V is TRBV11-3; 12 bases line up with TRBD2. The CDR3 has 20 residues. J was trimmed by 1 base and V by 5 bases; bases with no gene match: 15. Germline V lookup: CDR1 SGHNT, CDR2 YENEEA. CDR3 sequence (DNA): TGTGCCAGCAGCGCGCGACTAGCGGGAGTGGCGGGAACGGCCAAAAACATTCAGTACTTC. Protein product: CASSARLAGVAGTAKNIQYF.

Details on this clone: A read error may account for a junction end that differs from germline. The rearrangement uses TRBV19 and TRBJ1-1, with 7 bases aligning to TRBD1. CDR3 length equals 17 residues. Germline V gene sequence: CDR1 LNHDA, CDR2 SQIVND (reference sequence). The CDR3 sequence is CASSKGARPGQFTEAFF. The CDR3 bases are TGTGCCAGTAGTAAGGGGGCGAGACCGGGACAGTTCACTGAAGCTTTTTTT.

This chain connects TRBV27 to TRBJ1-1; 12 bases agree with TRBD1. Per germline, CDR1 MNHEY and CDR2 SMNVEV (reference sequence). Germline trimming cut 7 bases from V and 5 bases from J; bases unmatched to any gene: 14. The CDR3 contains 17 residues. CDR3 sequence: CASTSGTGGSWATEAFF. The CDR3 DNA reads TGTGCCAGCACCTCCGGGACAGGGGGCTCTTGGGCGACTGAAGCTTTCTTT.

The chain carries TRBV9 and TRBJ1-4, with 12 bases matching TRBD1. V lost 4 bases and J lost 1; bases outside the gene matches: 8. This CDR3 region has 18 residues. The germline V gene has CDR1 SGDLS and CDR2 YYNGEE. CDR3 sequence: CASSSRDRGHGTNEKLFF. In DNA form, the CDR3 reads TGTGCCAGCAGCTCCCGGGACAGGGGGCATGGAACTAATGAAAAACTGTTTTTT. Combining the CDR3 with reference TRBV9 and TRBJ1-4 gives the whole variable domain DSGVTQTPKHLITATGQRVTLRCSPRSGDLSVYWYQQSLDQGLQFLIQYYNGEERAKGNILERFSAQQFPDLHSELNLSSLELGDSALYFCASSSRDRGHGTNEKLFFGSGTQLSVL.

The chain joins TRBV4-3 to TRBJ2-1; D ambiguous. The CDR3 length is 14 residues. From germline, CDR1 is LGHNA and CDR2 YSLEER. With 0 bases removed from V and 10 bases from J, the gap between germline ends came to 13 bases. CDR3 sequence (DNA): TGCGCCAGCAGCCAAGACGGTAGCCAACCAGAGCAGTTCTTC. As protein: CASSQDGSQPEQFF.

This clone was observed once. The gene calls are TRBV15 and TRBJ2-2; possible D gene TRBD2, 6 bases. CDR3 length: 15 residues. V lost 0 bases and J lost 7, with 12 bases in between. Per the germline V gene, CDR1 is LNHNV and CDR2 is YYDKDF (reference sequence). CDR3 loop: CATSRDLREGGELFF. In DNA form, the CDR3 reads TGTGCCACCAGCAGAGATTTGCGGGAAGGCGGGGAGCTGTTTTTT.

The chain uses TRBV9 and TRBJ2-7; 9 nucleotides align to TRBD1. V lost 0 bases to trimming and J lost 6 bases; unmatched junction nucleotides: 10. Germline loops: CDR1 SGDLS, CDR2 YYNGEE. The CDR3 is made up of 16 amino acids. The CDR3, as DNA: TGTGCCAGCAGCGTAGGTTTTCAGGACAGGGGAGCCGAGCAGTACTTC. Translation: CASSVGFQDRGAEQYF.

CDR3 loop: CASSGSLAGGPYNEQFF. The CDR3, as DNA: TGTGCCAGCAGCGGATCGTTAGCGGGAGGGCCTTACAATGAGCAGTTCTTC. The chain combines TRBV9 with TRBJ2-1; the match to TRBD2 covers 11 bases. Losses at the gene ends were 3 bases for V and 4 bases for J; bases not matched to a gene: 9. This CDR3 is 17 amino acids long. Germline CDR1 SGDLS, CDR2 YYNGEE.

With respect to this clone: Other DNA sequences from this sample encode an identical CDR3 as well. The rearrangement uses TRBV18 and TRBJ1-1, with a weak D call TRBD1 (5 bases). The V gene lost 3 bases and the J gene lost 3 bases, with 8 bases spanning the gap. The CDR3 is 13 amino acids. Germline V gene data show CDR1 as KGHSH and CDR2 as LQKENI. CDR3 sequence reads: CASSPGQDTEAFF. The CDR3 nucleotides read TGTGCCAGCTCACCCGGACAAGACACTGAAGCTTTCTTT.

The V gene is TRBV27, the J gene TRBJ1-2; D uncertain. The ends were cut back, 4 bases at V and 4 bases at J, with 19 bases in the middle. The germline gives CDR1 MNHEY, CDR2 SMNVEV (reference sequence). The CDR3 is made up of 16 amino acids. The CDR3 here is CASSSPGPKFIYGYTF. CDR3 coding DNA: TGTGCCAGCAGTTCCCCCGGACCGAAATTCATCTATGGCTACACCTTC.

This clone was seen once. CDR3 DNA sequence: TGTGCCAGCAGCTTAGCCGATCTAGCGGGAGGGCCCCAGACCCAGTACTTC. Amino acid sequence: CASSLADLAGGPQTQYF. J is TRBJ2-5 and V is TRBV7-2; 12 positions agree with TRBD2. This CDR3 region has 17 residues. Germline V gene sequence: CDR1 SGHTA, CDR2 FQGNSA. The V segment lost 0 bases and the J segment 6 bases; nucleotides outside the gene matches: 8.

The chain uses TRBV27 and TRBJ1-1; D remains unclear. CDR1 MNHEY and CDR2 SMNVEV come from the germline V gene (reference sequence). The CDR3 extends over 14 amino acids. V lost 7 bases to trimming and J lost 5 bases, with 17 bases between them. CDR3 residues: CASKGRGPRTEAFF. CDR3 in DNA: TGTGCCAGCAAAGGTCGAGGGCCCCGTACTGAAGCTTTCTTT.

The chain carries TRBV7-8 and TRBJ2-1, with a weak D call TRBD1 (5 bases). Germline V gives CDR1 SGHVS, CDR2 FQNEAQ. Trimming stripped 4 bases from V and 0 bases from J, with 10 bases between. The CDR3 extends over 15 amino acids. In nucleotides, the CDR3 is TGTGCCAGCAGCTCCCAGGGCTACTCCTACAATGAGCAGTTCTTC. It yields the protein CASSSQGYSYNEQFF.